The rows below give T cell receptor beta chains drawn from one sample of a study of T cell repertoires in cytomegalovirus infection. These TCRs' antigens remain unknown. TCRdb passed the reads through MiXCR, listing each CDR3 protein once. This table has approximately 470,000 distinct CDR3 sequences, about 44% appearing once. The specimen was cultured PBMCs, collected from culture after CMV antigen stimulation. All receptors derive from a human donor in good health (CMV status not recorded). Some clones in this sample may be carry-over from other donors' samples. CDR3s include the opening cysteine and the closing phenylalanine or tryptophan. The D gene is left open where the match is weak. Clone size is shown for a subset of rows, as once, few, many or a class of expanded clone.

v_call,j_call,clone_size,d_call,cdr3_nt,cdr3_aa
TRBV11-3,TRBJ2-2,-,-,TGTGCCAGCAGCCCACCGTGGGGGGAGGAATACACCGGGGAGCTGTTTTTT,CASSPPWGEEYTGELFF
TRBV11-2,TRBJ1-3,-,-,TGTGCCAGCAGCCGAGGTAGTAGTTCTGGAAACACCATATATTTT,CASSRGSSSGNTIYF
TRBV7-9,TRBJ2-7,few,TRBD2,TGTGCCAGCAGCCCTCGACTAGCGGCGACCTACGAGCAGTACTTC,CASSPRLAATYEQYF
TRBV12-3/TRBV12-4,TRBJ2-6,-,-,TGTGCCAGCAGGCGATCTCTGGGGCCAGGCCTCTCTTTC,CASRRSLGPGLSF
TRBV20-1,TRBJ2-5,-,-,TGCAGTGCTGGACAGAGACAAGAGACCCAGTACTTC,CSAGQRQETQYF
TRBV7-2,TRBJ2-2,few,TRBD1,TGTGCCAGCAGCTTCCGGACAGGGGCGGGGACCGGGGAGCTGTTTTTT,CASSFRTGAGTGELFF
TRBV7-2,TRBJ2-7,few,-,TGTGCCAGCAGCTTAGAAGGTAGTATCCCTTTTGAGCAGTACTTC,CASSLEGSIPFEQYF
TRBV27,TRBJ1-2,-,-,TGTGCCAGCAGTCCCCAGGGAACTAACTATGGCTACACCTTC,CASSPQGTNYGYTF
TRBV15,TRBJ2-1,-,TRBD1,TGTGCCACCAGCAGAGATTGGGACAGGGGCTTTTACAATGAGCAGTTCTTC,CATSRDWDRGFYNEQFF
TRBV6-1,TRBJ2-7,-,-,TGTGCCAGCAGTTTCCTCGGGGACGAGCAGTACTTC,CASSFLGDEQYF
TRBV24-1,TRBJ1-5,-,-,TGTGCCACCATCGCGCCAGGGGCGTATGGGAGCAATCAGCCCCAGCATTTT,CATIAPGAYGSNQPQHF
TRBV25-1,TRBJ2-5,few,TRBD2,TGTGCCACCGGGAAGGCTAGCGGGAGGAGCGGTAGCGAGACCCAGTACTTC,CATGKASGRSGSETQYF
TRBV7-2,TRBJ1-4,-,-,TGTGCCAGCAGCGACACCCGACAAGGATATGAAAAACTGTTTTTT,CASSDTRQGYEKLFF
TRBV27,TRBJ2-7,-,TRBD2,TGTGCCAGCAGTTTGGGGCGGGAGCGCTACGAGCAGTACTTC,CASSLGRERYEQYF
TRBV20-1,TRBJ1-6,-,TRBD1,TGCAGTGCCCCCCCGGGACAGTATAATTCACCCCTCCACTTT,CSAPPGQYNSPLHF
TRBV12-3/TRBV12-4,TRBJ2-1,-,TRBD2,TGTGCCAGCAGTTCTTGGCGGGAGGGGCAGTTCTTC,CASSSWREGQFF
TRBV29-1,TRBJ2-7,-,TRBD1,TGCAGCGGAGGGGGCCGTGAAGCTGACGAGCAGTACTTC,CSGGGREADEQYF
TRBV5-1,TRBJ2-1,-,TRBD2,TGCGCCAGCAGCTTGGACGGCGGGGGGGCCCCCTACAATGAGCAGTTCTTC,CASSLDGGGAPYNEQFF
TRBV7-2,TRBJ1-5,many,-,TGTGCCAGCAGCTTAGAAGTTCCTCAGCCCCAGCATTTT,CASSLEVPQPQHF
TRBV6-6,TRBJ2-3,-,-,TGTGCCAGCAGGAGGGAAGGGGCGTCAGATACGCAGTATTTT,CASRREGASDTQYF
TRBV5-4,TRBJ2-3,once,TRBD2,TGTGCCAGCAGCTCCCCCTTGGGTAGCGGGGGGGTCGCTAGCACAGATACGCAGTATTTT,CASSSPLGSGGVASTDTQYF
TRBV11-2,TRBJ2-7,few,TRBD2,TGTGCCAGCAGCCCCATCAAAAGACTAGCGAACTACGAGCAGTACTTC,CASSPIKRLANYEQYF
TRBV7-2,TRBJ2-1,-,-,TGTGCCAGCAGCTTTTTCCAGGGCCTCGCCTACAATGAGCAGTTCTTC,CASSFFQGLAYNEQFF
TRBV28,TRBJ2-5,-,TRBD1,TGTGCCAGCAGTTTATTAACCCCTTCGGGACAGCCCGTAGTGACCCAGTACTTC,CASSLLTPSGQPVVTQYF
TRBV20-1,TRBJ2-1,-,TRBD1,TGCAGGGCTCAGGACAGGGCCAATGAGCAGTTCTTC,CRAQDRANEQFF
TRBV7-2,TRBJ2-7,-,-,TGTGCCAGCAGCTTATCTCGGAAAGACTACGAGCAGTACTTC,CASSLSRKDYEQYF
TRBV24-1,TRBJ2-3,-,-,TGTGCCACCAGGGACGCGACAGATACGCAGTATTTT,CATRDATDTQYF
TRBV4-1,TRBJ2-1,few,-,TGCGCCAGCAGCCAAGTGGGACGGGGGAATCGGAATGAGCAGTTCTTC,CASSQVGRGNRNEQFF
TRBV7-2,TRBJ2-7,few,-,TGTGCCAGCAGCTTAGGGACAGACTACTACGAGCAGTACTTC,CASSLGTDYYEQYF
TRBV5-4,TRBJ2-7,-,-,TGTGCCAGCAGCCCGGGCGGTTTCGAGCAGTACTTC,CASSPGGFEQYF
TRBV4-3,TRBJ1-1,-,TRBD1,TGCGCCAGCAGCCAAGTCCCCTCCCGCCGGGACAGGGGTTCTGGGGACACTGAAGCTTTCTTT,CASSQVPSRRDRGSGDTEAFF
TRBV11-2,TRBJ1-2,few,-,TGTGCCAGCAGCTTAGTTCGAGCAGACTATGGCTACACCTTC,CASSLVRADYGYTF
TRBV3-1,TRBJ2-3,-,-,TGTGCCAGCAGCCAAGATGTAGGGGGGCAGTATTTT,CASSQDVGGQYF
TRBV6-2/TRBV6-3,TRBJ2-2,-,-,TGTGCCAGCAGTTACGTTTTGAGATCGGGTGAGGAGGCCCGGGAGCTGTTTTTT,CASSYVLRSGEEARELFF
TRBV7-2,TRBJ2-1,few,TRBD2,TGTGCCAGCAGCTTGACTCGAGCGGGGGCTAATGAGCAGTTCTTC,CASSLTRAGANEQFF
TRBV4-2,TRBJ2-5,-,-,TGTGCCAGCAGCACGAGTCTAAGTACTGGAGAGACCCAGTACTTC,CASSTSLSTGETQYF
TRBV6-2/TRBV6-3,TRBJ2-3,-,-,TGTGCCAGCAGTTACCGGTCGGGTACAGATACGCAGTATTTT,CASSYRSGTDTQYF